This T cell receptor (beta chain) was profiled in a study of blood T cell repertoires in COVID-19. The table came from immunoSEQ multiplex PCR; TCRdb's copy has only in-frame clones and leaves some out. The data hold about 230,000 clones, with roughly 80% observed a single time. V shed 3 bases, J shed 1 base, and the junction held 6 bases outside the gene matches. The CDR3 has 15 residues. Germline CDR1 is SEHNR and CDR2 is FQNEAQ (reference sequence). The chain has TRBV7-9 and TRBJ2-7; 7 nucleotides align to TRBD1. The source material was peripheral blood. This sequence was found in a woman at least 80 years old with acute or convalescent COVID-19. CDR3 loop: CASSFTRDRSYEQYF. DNA for the CDR3: TGTGCCAGCAGCTTTACCCGGGACAGATCCTACGAGCAGTACTTC.